The T cell receptor (beta chain) under discussion was sequenced for a study of Graves' ophthalmopathy and Graves' hyperthyroidism. Researchers took RNA transcripts and amplified TCR beta CDR3 regions from them. First-round RT-PCR employed HTBI primers, with a second-round multiplex PCR after it. TCRdb itself ran the multiplex PCR reads through MiXCR, one entry per CDR3 protein. The repertoire holds roughly 220,000 distinct CDR3 sequences, approximately 42% seen once, with roughly half in the top ten. V dropped 0 bases and J dropped 4; count of bases not matched to a gene: 7. Germline V gene lookup returns CDR1 MNHEY and CDR2 SVGAGI. The CDR3 loop spans 16 amino acids.

The source is an adult man with Graves' ophthalmopathy. The source material was peripheral blood. The V gene is TRBV6-5, the J gene TRBJ1-2; TRBD1 aligns across 8 bases. CDR3 protein: CASSYSNSGGSYGYTF. CDR3 nucleotide sequence: TGTGCCAGCAGTTACTCGAATTCAGGGGGCAGCTATGGCTACACCTTC.